The sequence of this T cell receptor (beta chain) was determined in a study of tumor-infiltrating lymphocytes in glioblastoma multiforme. TCRB libraries came from RNA via three nested multiplex PCR rounds. TCRdb analysed the multiplex PCR reads with MiXCR anew, one entry per CDR3 protein. Among about 13,000 distinct CDR3 sequences, roughly 70% were seen once, and the ten largest hold about 30%. To note about this clonotype: The antigen is undetermined. At one boundary the junction diverges from the germline segment, which might be a read error.

Study-wide points: The TCR and somatic mutation analysis included just one glioblastoma patient. Unequal TCR RNA per T cell might skew measured clone sizes.

CDR1 DFQATT and CDR2 SNEGSKA come from the germline V gene (reference sequence). This CDR3 region has 15 residues. The rearrangement joins TRBV20-1 to TRBJ2-3; maybe TRBD2 (5 bases). The receptor comes from a male donor with glioblastoma. The sample comprised brain tumor tissue. DNA of the CDR3: TGCAGTGCAAGCCAACTAGACCCGAGCACAGATATGCAGTATTTT. This sequence encodes CSASQLDPSTDMQYF.